The 32 T cell receptor beta chains given below trace back to one sample, sequenced in a study of shared clonotypes between healthy human individuals. Sequenced by immunoSEQ multiplex PCR; TCRdb stores in-frame clones only, minus some. Among some 2,400,000 clones, approximately 94% were seen once, and the ten largest hold about 0.13%. Sequenced material: naive CD4+ T cells sorted from blood. Subset denoted: CD45RA+ positively selected. The receptor set was obtained from a man between 18 and 35 years old in good health.

The chain couples TRBV9 to TRBJ2-2; a possible D gene is TRBD2 (5 bases). The CDR3 totals 13 residues. Trimming left V 0 bases short and J 6 bases short, with 6 bases between. In germline, CDR1 is SGDLS, CDR2 YYNGEE. The CDR3 bases are TGTGCCAGCAGCGTAGTGGAGGCCGGGGAGCTGTTTTTT. Amino acid sequence: CASSVVEAGELFF.

This chain links TRBV7-8 with TRBJ1-6; tentatively, D is TRBD1 (5 bases). V was cut by 3 bases and J by 9 bases, with 9 bases left in between. This CDR3 has 13 residues. CDR1 is SGHVS and CDR2 is FQNEAQ in the germline V gene. CDR3 in DNA: TGTGCCAGCAGCTTCGAGGGGAGTTCACCCCTCCACTTT. Amino acids: CASSFEGSSPLHF. The full variable domain, its missing parts supplied by reference TRBV7-8 and TRBJ1-6, is GAGVSQSPRYKVAKRGQDVALRCDPISGHVSLFWYQQALGQGPEFLTYFQNEAQLDKSGLPSDRFFAERPEGSVSTLKIQRTQQEDSAVYLCASSFEGSSPLHFGNGTRLTVT.

The chain combines TRBV7-9 with TRBJ2-7, with 9 bases that match TRBD2. CDR1 is SEHNR, CDR2 FQNEAQ, per germline (reference sequence). Trimming took 5 bases from V and 6 from J; bases not matched to a gene: 8. CDR3 length equals 14 residues. The CDR3: CASSPGLATAEQYF. The CDR3 DNA is TGTGCCAGCAGCCCCGGACTAGCGACCGCCGAGCAGTACTTC.

With respect to this clone: This CDR3 is also generated by other DNA sequences in the sample. V usage is TRBV30 and J usage is TRBJ2-5; 11 nucleotides agree with TRBD2. The junction had 2 bases not matched to a gene; V was cut back by 3 bases and J by 5 bases. This CDR3 is built from 13 residues. Germline V CDR1 and CDR2: GTSNPN, SVGIG (reference sequence). The CDR3 reads CAWSRLAGETQYF. The CDR3 bases are TGTGCCTGGAGCCGACTAGCGGGGGAGACCCAGTACTTC. The full variable domain, rest sourced from reference TRBV30 and TRBJ2-5, is SQTIHQWPATLVQPVGSPLSLECTVEGTSNPNLYWYRQAAGRGLQLLFYSVGIGQISSEVPQNLSASRPQDRQFILSSKKLLLSDSGFYLCAWSRLAGETQYFGPGTRLLVL.

The J gene is TRBJ1-2, the V gene TRBV28, with TRBD1 identical over 10 bases. J lost 3 bases, V lost 4 bases, and 5 bases had no gene match. The CDR3 consists of 15 residues. Germline V gene data show CDR1 as MDHEN and CDR2 as SYDVKM. The DNA for the CDR3 is TGTGCCAGCAGTTCCTGGACAGGGGGTGACTATGGCTACACCTTC. Protein product: CASSSWTGGDYGYTF.

This sequence joins TRBV15 and TRBJ2-7; no firm D call. V lost 2 bases, J lost 2 bases, and 10 bases lay in between. Per the germline V gene, CDR1 is LNHNV and CDR2 is YYDKDF (reference sequence). This CDR3 has 14 residues. CDR3 bases: TGTGCCACCAGCAGACCGGGCCCTACCTACGAGCAGTACTTC. Translating it yields CATSRPGPTYEQYF.

The chain uses TRBV12-5 and TRBJ2-4; D possibly uses TRBD1 or TRBD2 (6 bases each). The germline V and J ends were trimmed by 11 bases and 0 bases, with 14 bases remaining between them. The CDR3 length is 14 residues. Germline assignment: CDR1 LGHNT and CDR2 FRNRAP. CDR3 sequence (DNA): TGTGCTGGGAGGACAGTAAAAGCCAAAAACATTCAGTACTTC. As protein: CAGRTVKAKNIQYF.

This rearrangement joins TRBV7-2 to TRBJ1-2, with D unresolved. Trimming cost V 1 base and J 8 bases, with 14 bases left between them. The length of the CDR3 is 14 residues. Germline CDR1 reads SGHTA; CDR2 reads FQGNSA. CDR3 coding DNA: TGTGCCAGCAGCTTAGTTGGGGAGATTTCGGGCTACACCTTC. Residues: CASSLVGEISGYTF.

The chain has TRBV6-5 and TRBJ2-5; the match to TRBD1 covers 7 bases. The CDR3 totals 14 residues. Per germline, CDR1 MNHEY and CDR2 SVGAGI. V lost 2 bases, J lost 5 bases, and 5 bases stayed unmatched. The CDR3 DNA sequence: TGTGCCAGCAGTTACGGGATGACAGGGGAGACCCAGTACTTC. Amino acids: CASSYGMTGETQYF.

This chain uses TRBV6-5 with TRBJ2-7; tentative D call: TRBD2 (5 bases). Germline V gene lookup returns CDR1 MNHEY and CDR2 SVGAGI. The CDR3 runs to 15 residues. The ends were cut back, 0 bases at V and 3 bases at J, with 12 bases in the middle. The CDR3 sequence: CASSYSRATFYEQYF. The CDR3 nucleotides read TGTGCCAGCAGTTACTCGAGGGCTACCTTCTACGAGCAGTACTTC.

The V gene is TRBV11-2, the J gene TRBJ2-7; no reliable D call. The V gene lost 3 bases and the J gene lost 6 bases, with 9 bases spanning the gap. The germline V gene encodes CDR1 SGHAT and CDR2 FQNNGV. CDR3 length: 12 amino acids. This CDR3 is CASSLVIREQYF. The CDR3 bases are TGTGCCAGCAGCTTGGTGATTCGCGAGCAGTACTTC.

This chain connects TRBV9 to TRBJ2-3, with TRBD2 identical over 9 bases. CDR3 length equals 15 residues. Germline V CDR1 and CDR2: SGDLS, YYNGEE. The ends lost 0 bases at V and 6 bases at J; junction bases unmatched: 5. This chain's CDR3 is CASSVGGGGADTQYF. In DNA, the CDR3 is TGTGCCAGCAGCGTAGGTGGCGGGGGGGCCGATACGCAGTATTTT.

The rearrangement links TRBV11-2 to TRBJ2-5, with 12 bases aligning to TRBD2. This CDR3 spans 14 amino acids. Germline V gene data show CDR1 as SGHAT and CDR2 as FQNNGV. V trimming: 5 bases; J trimming: 5 bases; junction bases outside the gene matches: 3. The CDR3 reads CASSGLAGTETQYF. The CDR3 bases are TGTGCCAGCAGCGGACTAGCGGGGACGGAGACCCAGTACTTC.

This rearrangement joins TRBV7-3 to TRBJ2-1, with D uncertain. V lost 5 bases to trimming and J lost 5 bases, with 10 bases between them. Germline V CDR1 and CDR2: SGHTA, FQGTGA. The CDR3 is 13 amino acids. This CDR3 is CASSQSLNNEQFF. As DNA, the CDR3 is TGTGCCAGCAGCCAATCTCTCAACAATGAGCAGTTCTTC.

The chain joins TRBV6-1 to TRBJ2-2; 8 bases are shared with TRBD1. CDR1 is MNHNS, CDR2 SASEGT, per germline. This CDR3 region has 15 residues. Losses at the gene ends were 6 bases for V and 7 bases for J; bases not matched to a gene: 10. CDR3 region: CASRTRQGPDGELFF. The CDR3 region has the DNA TGTGCCAGCAGGACTAGACAGGGGCCTGACGGGGAGCTGTTTTTT.

V and J are TRBV5-5 and TRBJ2-7; D remains ambiguous. Trimming removed 0 bases at V and 4 bases at J, with 11 bases between. CDR3 length: 14 amino acids. Germline V gives CDR1 SGHKS, CDR2 YYEKEE (reference sequence). The CDR3 DNA follows: TGTGCCAGCAGCTTGGCAGGCTATTCGTACGAGCAGTACTTC. Protein product: CASSLAGYSYEQYF.

A remark on this clone: Other DNA sequences in the same sample also yield this CDR3. V is TRBV2 and J is TRBJ2-5; 7 nucleotides agree with TRBD1. The CDR3 has 13 residues. V trimming: 5 bases; J trimming: 2 bases; junction bases outside the gene matches: 2. The germline CDR1 and CDR2 sequences are SNHLY and FYNNEI. Here the CDR3 DNA reads TGTGCCAGCAGTCGGGACAGACAAGAGACCCAGTACTTC. This sequence encodes CASSRDRQETQYF.

This chain links TRBV7-2 with TRBJ2-4; D remains unclear. Trimming pared 1 base from V and 6 bases from J, leaving 10 bases between. The CDR3 covers 14 residues. CDR1 is SGHTA and CDR2 is FQGNSA in the germline V gene. CDR3 DNA: TGTGCCAGCAGCTTAGGCCCGGTTAGAAACATTCAGTACTTC. The encoded protein is CASSLGPVRNIQYF. The variable domain in full, with the rest retrieved from reference TRBV7-2 and TRBJ2-4, is GAGVSQSPSNKVTEKGKDVELRCDPISGHTALYWYRQSLGQGLEFLIYFQGNSAPDKSGLPSDRFSAERTGGSVSTLTIQRTQQEDSAVYLCASSLGPVRNIQYFGAGTRLSVL.

A remark on this clone: This specimen includes other DNA sequences encoding the same CDR3. The J gene is TRBJ1-4, the V gene TRBV18; weak D call: TRBD1 (6 bases). The CDR3 totals 15 residues. Trimming removed 3 bases at V and 0 bases at J, with 8 bases between. The germline CDR1 and CDR2 sequences are KGHSH and LQKENI. CDR3 amino acids: CASSPTGPTNEKLFF. The CDR3 DNA sequence: TGTGCCAGCTCACCGACAGGCCCAACTAATGAAAAACTGTTTTTT.

The genes are TRBV6-5 and TRBJ1-1; D ambiguous. The CDR3 runs 10 residues. From germline, CDR1 is MNHEY and CDR2 SVGAGI. Trimming removed 4 bases from V and 11 bases from J, with 8 bases in between. CDR3 protein: CASSSTHAFF. The CDR3 DNA follows: TGTGCCAGCAGTTCCACCCACGCTTTCTTT.

The chain has TRBV6-6 and TRBJ2-7; no definite D call. From germline, CDR1 is MNHNY and CDR2 SVGAGI (reference sequence). V gave up 3 bases and J gave up 2 bases, with 8 bases separating them. The CDR3 contains 13 residues. CDR3 sequence: CASSYDVPYEQYF. CDR3 sequence (DNA): TGTGCCAGCAGTTATGATGTACCCTACGAGCAGTACTTC.

The V gene is TRBV18, the J gene TRBJ1-4, with TRBD1 as a possible D gene (6 bases). The V end was cut by 2 bases, the J end by 8 bases, with 18 bases between. Germline CDR1 is KGHSH and CDR2 is LQKENI. CDR3 length equals 16 residues. The CDR3 loop is CASSPSALQGLEKLFF. The CDR3 bases are TGTGCCAGCTCACCAAGCGCCCTTCAGGGGTTAGAAAAACTGTTTTTT.

The chain has TRBV5-1 and TRBJ2-5; D might be TRBD2 (6 bases). CDR1 and CDR2 from the germline V gene are SGHRS and YFSETQ. The V and J ends lost 4 bases and 5 bases respectively, with 18 bases between them. The CDR3 consists of 15 residues. This CDR3 is CASSKGTSLAETQYF. The CDR3 DNA reads TGCGCCAGCAGCAAAGGGACTTCTCTAGCGGAGACCCAGTACTTC.

This clone was found a few times. The CDR3 DNA reads as TGTGCCAGCTCACCACCGGGACTAGCGGGACAAGAGACCCAGTACTTC. Translating it yields CASSPPGLAGQETQYF. The V call is TRBV18, the J call TRBJ2-5; 13 bases line up with TRBD2. V shed 0 bases and J 2 bases; nucleotides not matched to a gene: 0. CDR3 length: 16 residues. CDR1 and CDR2 from the germline V gene are KGHSH and LQKENI.

The chain joins TRBV10-3 to TRBJ2-1, with 7 bases lining up with TRBD2. This CDR3 is built from 11 residues. V was clipped by 6 bases and J by 10 bases; unmatched bases: 3. The germline CDR1 and CDR2 sequences are ENHRY and SYGVKD. CDR3 region: CAISSGLEQFF. CDR3 nucleotide sequence: TGTGCCATCAGCTCGGGACTAGAGCAGTTCTTC.

This clone appeared once. The chain links TRBV2 to TRBJ2-2, with TRBD1 as a possible D gene (7 bases). Germline V gene lookup returns CDR1 SNHLY and CDR2 FYNNEI. CDR3 length equals 15 residues. V lost 1 base and J lost 6, with 12 bases in between. This chain's CDR3 is CASSEVQGRPGELFF. DNA of the CDR3: TGTGCCAGCAGTGAAGTACAGGGGAGGCCCGGGGAGCTGTTTTTT. The whole variable domain, remainder taken from reference TRBV2 and TRBJ2-2, is EPEVTQTPSHQVTQMGQEVILRCVPISNHLYFYWYRQILGQKVEFLVSFYNNEISEKSEIFDDQFSVERPDGSNFTLKIRSTKLEDSAMYFCASSEVQGRPGELFFGEGSRLTVL.

This chain joins TRBV21-1 and TRBJ2-7; TRBD1, the table's D call, lacks a check against the DNA. TRBV21-1 is tagged as a pseudogene. The CDR3 has 12 amino acids. The CDR3 loop is CASSETGYEQYF. The CDR3 DNA sequence: TGTGCCAGCAGCGAAACAGGGTACGAGCAGTACTTC.

This chain connects TRBV6-5 to TRBJ1-1, with no clear D. V lost 6 bases, J lost 8 bases, and 19 bases lay in between. This CDR3 contains 14 residues. The germline gives CDR1 MNHEY, CDR2 SVGAGI. CDR3 amino acids: CASSLGSVQLEAFF. CDR3 DNA sequence: TGTGCCAGCAGCCTGGGGTCAGTCCAACTCGAAGCTTTCTTT.

The chain recombines TRBV19 with TRBJ2-7; no reliable D call. Germline V CDR1 and CDR2: LNHDA, SQIVND (reference sequence). Deletions cut 2 bases from V and 0 bases from J, with 11 bases between. This CDR3 is built from 15 residues. CDR3 in DNA: TGTGCCAGTAGTATACTGGATTCGGGCTCCTACGAGCAGTACTTC. Its translation: CASSILDSGSYEQYF.

This chain connects TRBV5-1 to TRBJ2-5; weak D call: TRBD2 (6 bases). Deletions cut 6 bases from V and 5 bases from J, with 17 bases between. This CDR3 comprises 14 residues. Germline V gene data show CDR1 as SGHRS and CDR2 as YFSETQ. The CDR3 bases are TGCGCCAGCACCTCGACGGGAGTCACGGAGACCCAGTACTTC. It is translated as CASTSTGVTETQYF.

To note about this clone: Other DNA sequences from this sample encode an identical CDR3 as well. V usage is TRBV6-5 and J usage is TRBJ2-7; perhaps TRBD1 as D (5 bases). V gave up 2 bases and J gave up 0 bases, with 5 bases separating them. Germline V gene lookup returns CDR1 MNHEY and CDR2 SVGAGI. This CDR3 region has 13 residues. The CDR3 region has the DNA TGTGCCAGCAGTTACGACAGCTCCTACGAGCAGTACTTC. Encoded protein: CASSYDSSYEQYF.

The chain recombines TRBV6-1 with TRBJ1-5; weak D call: TRBD1 (5 bases). This CDR3 region has 15 residues. V was trimmed by 4 bases and J by 7 bases, leaving 17 bases between them. Germline lookup yields CDR1 MNHNS and CDR2 SASEGT. The CDR3 nucleotides read TGTGCCAGCAGTGGAGGCGGGGGGAGTAGGCAGCCCCAGCATTTT. Its protein product is CASSGGGGSRQPQHF.